This TCR beta chain comes out of a study of OX40 agonist ivuxolimab in advanced cancers. Concerning this clone itself: The antigen is undetermined.

General study points: Expansion of clones was among the lowest in partial responders at 0.1-3.0 mg/kg.

Assay: immunoSEQ multiplex PCR; the TCRdb copy retains only in-frame clones and omits some. This sample carries about 79,000 clones, roughly 88% of them seen once, and the ten largest clones take 0.33%. V was clipped by 6 bases and J by 2 bases, with 10 bases between them. Germline V gives CDR1 MNHNS, CDR2 SASEGT. The CDR3 covers 13 residues. The receptor comes from an adult with an advanced solid tumor such as melanoma, head and neck, liver or kidney cancer. This chain connects TRBV6-1 to TRBJ1-1; possible D gene TRBD1, 6 bases. The material sequenced was CD4+ or CD8+ T cells sorted from blood, taken in a trial of the OX40 agonist ivuxolimab. Here the CDR3 reads CASRGHLNTEAFF. The CDR3 DNA reads as TGTGCCAGCAGGGGACACCTTAACACTGAAGCTTTCTTT.